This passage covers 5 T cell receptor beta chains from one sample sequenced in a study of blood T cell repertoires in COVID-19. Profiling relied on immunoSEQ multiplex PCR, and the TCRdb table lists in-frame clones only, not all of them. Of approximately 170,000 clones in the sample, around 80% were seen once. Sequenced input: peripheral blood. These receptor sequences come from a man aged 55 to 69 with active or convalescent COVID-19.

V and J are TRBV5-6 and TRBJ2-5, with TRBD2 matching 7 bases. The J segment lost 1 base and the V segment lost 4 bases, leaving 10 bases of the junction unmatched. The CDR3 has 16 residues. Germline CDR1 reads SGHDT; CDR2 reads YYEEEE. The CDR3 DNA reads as TGTGCCAGCAGCATTAGGGGAGGGAGGGGCCAAGAGACCCAGTACTTC. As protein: CASSIRGGRGQETQYF.

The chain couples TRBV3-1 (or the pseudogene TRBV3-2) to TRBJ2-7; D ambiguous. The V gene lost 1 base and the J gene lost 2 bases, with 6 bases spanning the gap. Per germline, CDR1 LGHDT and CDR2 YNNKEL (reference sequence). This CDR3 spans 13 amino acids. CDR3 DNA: TGTGCCAGCAGCCAAGCCCATGCCTACGAGCAGTACTTC. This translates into CASSQAHAYEQYF.

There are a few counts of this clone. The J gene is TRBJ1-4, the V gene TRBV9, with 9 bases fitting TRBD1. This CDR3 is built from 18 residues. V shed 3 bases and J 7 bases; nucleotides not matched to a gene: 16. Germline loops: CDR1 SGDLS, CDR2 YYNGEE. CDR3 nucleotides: TGTGCCAGCAGCGCCTCGTATGGGTCCGGGACAGGGATTGAAAAACTGTTTTTT. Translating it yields CASSASYGSGTGIEKLFF.

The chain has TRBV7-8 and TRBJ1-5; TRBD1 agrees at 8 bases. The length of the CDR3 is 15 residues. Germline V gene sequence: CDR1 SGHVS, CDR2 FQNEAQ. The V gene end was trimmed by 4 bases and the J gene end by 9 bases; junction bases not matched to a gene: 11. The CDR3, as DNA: TGTGCCAGCAGCTCTGGACAGGGTGGGGGAGGGCCCCAGCATTTT. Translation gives CASSSGQGGGGPQHF.

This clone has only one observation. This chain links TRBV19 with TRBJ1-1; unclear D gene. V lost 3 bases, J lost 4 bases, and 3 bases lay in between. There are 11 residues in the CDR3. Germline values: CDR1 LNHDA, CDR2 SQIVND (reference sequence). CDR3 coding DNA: TGTGCCAGTAGTATGGCCACTGAAGCTTTCTTT. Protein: CASSMATEAFF.